Listed below are T cell receptor beta chains from one sample, sequenced in a study of chemoradiotherapy in HPV16-positive cancers. Profiled with immunoSEQ multiplex PCR; TCRdb holds only in-frame clones, not every one. This table has about 7,000 clones, around 79% appearing once. The specimen was taken from a patient who underwent chemoradiotherapy. The receptors shown here come from a human donor with HPV-associated anogenital cancer. CDR3s include the opening cysteine and the closing phenylalanine or tryptophan. The D gene is left open where the match is weak. Part of the rows lack a size; the others show once, few, many or a class for expanded clones.

length: 14
D: TRBD1
V: TRBV9
J: TRBJ2-7
size: NA
DNA: TGTGCCAGCAGCCACGGACAGGGAACCAACGAGCAGTACTTC
CDR3: CASSHGQGTNEQYF

length: 16
D: TRBD1
V: TRBV28
J: TRBJ2-7
size: NA
DNA: TGTGCCAGCAGTTTACCCGGACAGGGCTTCTCCTACGAGCAGTACTTC
CDR3: CASSLPGQGFSYEQYF

length: 14
D: NA
V: TRBV19
J: TRBJ1-6
size: NA
DNA: TGTGCCAGTAGTATAGTAAACAGGGACTCACCCCTCCACTTT
CDR3: CASSIVNRDSPLHF

length: 15
D: NA
V: TRBV6-1
J: TRBJ2-3
size: NA
DNA: TGTGCCAGCAGGGAGGTCCAGGGTAGCACAGATACGCAGTATTTT
CDR3: CASREVQGSTDTQYF

length: 11
D: NA
V: TRBV2
J: TRBJ1-2
size: NA
DNA: TGTGCCAGCAGTTGGGGCAATGGCTACACCTTC
CDR3: CASSWGNGYTF

length: 14
D: NA
V: TRBV4-1
J: TRBJ1-5
size: NA
DNA: TGCGCCAGCAGCCAAGGCTGGGGCAATCAGCCCCAGCATTTT
CDR3: CASSQGWGNQPQHF

length: 11
D: NA
V: TRBV19
J: TRBJ2-3
size: NA
DNA: TGTGCCACCAGTCGAACAGATACGCAGTATTTT
CDR3: CATSRTDTQYF

length: 16
D: NA
V: TRBV6-6
J: TRBJ1-4
size: NA
DNA: TGTGCCAGCAGTTACTCGACGGTTGGTGGGAATGAAAAACTGTTTTTT
CDR3: CASSYSTVGGNEKLFF

length: 17
D: NA
V: TRBV2
J: TRBJ2-7
size: NA
DNA: TGTGCCAGCAGTCGCGAAGGACAGCCCATGTCCCCCTACGAGCAGTACTTC
CDR3: CASSREGQPMSPYEQYF

length: 14
D: NA
V: TRBV19
J: TRBJ1-2
size: NA
DNA: TGTGCCAGTAGTATGGCGGGATTTAACTATGGCTACACCTTC
CDR3: CASSMAGFNYGYTF

length: 12
D: NA
V: TRBV6-5
J: TRBJ1-4
size: NA
DNA: TGTGCCAGGAAGGGAGCTAATGAAAAACTGTTTTTT
CDR3: CARKGANEKLFF

length: 14
D: NA
V: TRBV27
J: TRBJ2-7
size: NA
DNA: TGTGCCAGCAGTTTCCGTCCGGGCTCCTACGAGCAGTACTTC
CDR3: CASSFRPGSYEQYF

length: 11
D: NA
V: TRBV30
J: TRBJ1-1
size: NA
DNA: TGTGCCTGGAACGGGTATTCAGAAGCTTTCTTT
CDR3: CAWNGYSEAFF

length: 14
D: NA
V: TRBV7-2
J: TRBJ2-5
size: NA
DNA: TGTGCCAGCAGCCTCGGGGTGCCTGGGGAGACCCAGTACTTC
CDR3: CASSLGVPGETQYF

length: 13
D: NA
V: TRBV7-3
J: TRBJ2-3
size: NA
DNA: TGTGCCAGCAGCTTTACGGGGCCAGATACGCAGTATTTT
CDR3: CASSFTGPDTQYF

length: 15
D: NA
V: TRBV5-4
J: TRBJ1-4
size: few
DNA: TGTGCCAGCAGCTTGTCAGGGATAACTAATGAAAAACTGTTTTTT
CDR3: CASSLSGITNEKLFF

length: 16
D: NA
V: TRBV19
J: TRBJ1-6
size: NA
DNA: TGTGCCAGTAGTATAGAGGGCAGCCACCATAATTCACCCCTCCACTTT
CDR3: CASSIEGSHHNSPLHF

length: 14
D: TRBD1
V: TRBV5-6
J: TRBJ2-7
size: NA
DNA: TGTGCCAGCAGCCGAGGGACAGCATCCTACGAGCAGTACTTC
CDR3: CASSRGTASYEQYF

length: 15
D: NA
V: TRBV7-9
J: TRBJ1-1
size: NA
DNA: TGTGCCAGCAGCTTAATTTCCGTCCAGAACACTGAAGCTTTCTTT
CDR3: CASSLISVQNTEAFF

length: 17
D: NA
V: TRBV11-2
J: TRBJ1-1
size: NA
DNA: TGTGCCAGCAGCCTAAGCGGGATGCCAGGGCAGTACACTGAAGCTTTCTTT
CDR3: CASSLSGMPGQYTEAFF

length: 14
D: NA
V: TRBV28
J: TRBJ1-5
size: NA
DNA: TGTGCCAGCAGTTCCCAGGGGTGGAATCAGCCCCAGCATTTT
CDR3: CASSSQGWNQPQHF

length: 14
D: NA
V: TRBV5-6
J: TRBJ1-1
size: NA
DNA: TGTGCCAGCAGCCCACCCACGGTGAACACTGAAGCTTTCTTT
CDR3: CASSPPTVNTEAFF

length: 14
D: NA
V: TRBV18
J: TRBJ2-7
size: NA
DNA: TGTGCCAGCTCACCTGGGTCGATCTCCTACGAGCAGTACTTC
CDR3: CASSPGSISYEQYF

length: 14
D: TRBD1
V: TRBV2
J: TRBJ2-7
size: NA
DNA: TGTGCCAGCAGGAGACTCGGGACAGCCTACGAGCAGTACTTC
CDR3: CASRRLGTAYEQYF

length: 11
D: NA
V: TRBV2
J: TRBJ1-4
size: NA
DNA: TGTGCCAGCAGTGAAGGGGAAAAACTGTTTTTT
CDR3: CASSEGEKLFF

length: 15
D: TRBD1
V: TRBV2
J: TRBJ1-5
size: NA
DNA: TGTGCCAGCAGTGTTGGGACAGGGTCCCTTCAGCCCCAGCATTTT
CDR3: CASSVGTGSLQPQHF

length: 18
D: TRBD1
V: TRBV27
J: TRBJ1-6
size: NA
DNA: TGTGCCAGCAGTTTAACCCGCAGGGGGATATCCTATAATTCACCCCTCCACTTT
CDR3: CASSLTRRGISYNSPLHF

length: 16
D: TRBD1
V: TRBV25-1
J: TRBJ2-3
size: NA
DNA: TGTGCCAGCAGTGGCCTAAGACAGGGTTACACAGATACGCAGTATTTT
CDR3: CASSGLRQGYTDTQYF

length: 14
D: NA
V: TRBV19
J: TRBJ2-3
size: NA
DNA: TGTGCCAGTAGTATGGCAGGTAGAACAGATACGCAGTATTTT
CDR3: CASSMAGRTDTQYF

length: 13
D: NA
V: TRBV5-1
J: TRBJ1-1
size: NA
DNA: TGCGCCAGCAGCTCCTCAGGGACGGCTGAAGCTTTCTTT
CDR3: CASSSSGTAEAFF

length: 15
D: NA
V: TRBV28
J: TRBJ1-5
size: once
DNA: TGTGCCAGCATTCGACGGGGATTCGGCCGGGAGCCCCAGCATTTT
CDR3: CASIRRGFGREPQHF

length: 15
D: TRBD1
V: TRBV14
J: TRBJ1-1
size: NA
DNA: TGTGCCAGCAGCCAGGGACAGGGGGCCAACAGCCACACTTTCTTT
CDR3: CASSQGQGANSHTFF

length: 14
D: TRBD1
V: TRBV19
J: TRBJ2-7
size: NA
DNA: TGTGCCAGTAGGCCGGGACAGTCCCGTTACGAGCAGTACTTC
CDR3: CASRPGQSRYEQYF

length: 19
D: TRBD1
V: TRBV5-4
J: TRBJ2-6
size: NA
DNA: TGTGCCAGCAGCTTGGTTTGGGGGACAGGGGTCTCTGGGGCCAACGTCCTGACTTTC
CDR3: CASSLVWGTGVSGANVLTF

length: 15
D: NA
V: TRBV19
J: TRBJ1-4
size: once
DNA: TGTGCCAGTAGTATCTATCGGACTGTAGGAGAAAAACTGTTTTTT
CDR3: CASSIYRTVGEKLFF

length: 19
D: TRBD1
V: TRBV19
J: TRBJ1-5
size: NA
DNA: TGTGCCAGTAGTGACCGACAGGGGGCGATGGGGTATAGCAATCAGCCCCAGCATTTT
CDR3: CASSDRQGAMGYSNQPQHF

length: 16
D: NA
V: TRBV18
J: TRBJ2-6
size: NA
DNA: TGTGCCAGCTCACCACAAGTCATCTCTGGGGCCAACGTCCTGACTTTC
CDR3: CASSPQVISGANVLTF

length: 14
D: NA
V: TRBV7-9
J: TRBJ1-5
size: NA
DNA: TGTGCCAGCAGCTCAAGTATGGGCAATCAGCCCCAGCATTTT
CDR3: CASSSSMGNQPQHF